Here is one TCR beta chain with its context. The table came from immunoSEQ multiplex PCR; TCRdb's copy has only in-frame clones and leaves some out. The sample includes approximately 69,000 clones, 82% seen only once; the top ten take roughly an eighth. This specimen comes from a study of blood T cell repertoires in COVID-19. As for the study in general: T cells, B-cell-depleted T cells, or PBMCs provided the cDNA or gDNA that served as material.

There are 15 residues in the CDR3. Deletions cut 5 bases from V and 2 bases from J, with 16 bases between. Per germline, CDR1 SGHRS and CDR2 YFSETQ. This sequence joins TRBV5-1 and TRBJ2-5; tentative D call: TRBD2 (6 bases). This receptor was identified in a woman older than 75 with acute or convalescent COVID-19. Sequencing used peripheral blood. CDR3 coding DNA: TGCGCCAGCAGGGCGGGATCCCTCCCTCAAGAGACCCAGTACTTC. This codes for CASRAGSLPQETQYF.